This T cell receptor (beta chain) was identified in a study of blood T cell repertoires in COVID-19. Study in general: Acute-phase and convalescent COVID-19 samples originated in the United States, Italy and Spain. T cells, B-cell-depleted T cells, or PBMCs supplied cDNA or gDNA.

Per the original data handling: Reference gene primer amplification yielded estimated nucleated cell counts. The assay was immunoSEQ multiplex PCR, and TCRdb's table has in-frame clones only and misses some. Clone size and the V and J calls come from that table; the DNA yielded D and trimming. This table holds under 300,000 clones, 70% to 90% found once. The CDR3 consists of 15 residues. The germline V gene has CDR1 MGHRA and CDR2 YSYEKL. Between the trimmed V and J ends, which lost 0 bases and 3 bases, there was a span of 11 bases. The sequence derives from a man aged 45-65 years with acute or convalescent COVID-19. The sequenced material came from peripheral blood. V is TRBV4-1 and J is TRBJ1-1; D is unclear. The CDR3 sequence is CASSQDDAEDTEAFF. CDR3 nucleotides: TGCGCCAGCAGCCAAGATGACGCAGAGGACACTGAAGCTTTCTTT.